Listed below are T cell receptor beta chains from one sample, sequenced in a study of blood T cell repertoires in COVID-19. Assay: immunoSEQ multiplex PCR; the TCRdb copy retains only in-frame clones and omits some. The table shows 360,000 or so clones, with around 90% occurring only once. The specimen sequenced was peripheral blood. The receptors shown here come from a young man with active or convalescent COVID-19. CDR3s include the opening cysteine and the closing phenylalanine or tryptophan. D genes are given only for firm matches. Where a row states a size, it is once, few, many or the class of an expanded clone; other rows omit it.

d_call	v_call	j_call	clone_size	cdr3_nt	cdr3_aa
.	TRBV9	TRBJ1-2	.	TGTGCCAGCAGCGGGAGAAGACAGGAGCCATATGGCTACACCTTC	CASSGRRQEPYGYTF
.	TRBV5-6	TRBJ2-3	.	TGTGCCAGCAGTCACGCGGGGGCTAGCACAGATACGCAGTATTTT	CASSHAGASTDTQYF
TRBD1	TRBV11-2	TRBJ2-6	.	TGTGCCAGCAGCCCTGCCCCCGGGACAGACTCTGGGGCCAACGTGCTGACTTTC	CASSPAPGTDSGANVLTF
.	TRBV27	TRBJ1-3	.	TGTGCCAGCAGTCTGACAGTGGCTGGAAACACCATATATTTT	CASSLTVAGNTIYF
.	TRBV7-2	TRBJ2-1	.	TGTGCCAGCAGCCAGTTCTCCTACAATGAGCAGTTCTTC	CASSQFSYNEQFF
.	TRBV19	TRBJ1-2	.	TGTGCCAGTAGTATACCAGGCTTTTATGGCTACACCTTC	CASSIPGFYGYTF
.	TRBV9	TRBJ1-6	.	TGTGCCAGCAGCGGCACCAACACATATTCACCCCTCCACTTT	CASSGTNTYSPLHF
.	TRBV28	TRBJ1-5	.	TGTGCCAGCAGTTTAAGCGGGCGAGGGAGCAATCAGCCCCAGCATTTT	CASSLSGRGSNQPQHF
.	TRBV30	TRBJ1-1	few	TGTGCCTGGAGTTGGGGCGGACAAGCTTTCTTT	CAWSWGGQAFF
TRBD1	TRBV6-4	TRBJ2-1	.	TGTGCCAGCAGTGGTAGAGGGGGCGAGGGTGGGGACTACAATGAGCAGTTCTTC	CASSGRGGEGGDYNEQFF
.	TRBV28	TRBJ1-6	.	TGTGCCAGCAGACTCACTCCTCCGAATTCACCCCTCCACTTT	CASRLTPPNSPLHF
.	TRBV11-2	TRBJ2-5	.	TGTGCCAGCAGTCAAAGGGGGGGGGACTCCACATGGGCCCAGTACTTC	CASSQRGGDSTWAQYF
TRBD2	TRBV11-3	TRBJ2-2	.	TGTGCCAGCAGCCAATTCTCGGGGGGGAACACCGGGGAGCTGTTTTTT	CASSQFSGGNTGELFF
.	TRBV5-1	TRBJ1-1	once	TGCGCCAGCAGCTTGTGGAGGGACACTGAAGCTTTCTTT	CASSLWRDTEAFF
.	TRBV18	TRBJ1-4	.	TGTGCCAGCTCACCAGGGCTGGATGAAAAACTGTTTTTT	CASSPGLDEKLFF
.	TRBV7-3	TRBJ2-1	few	TGTGCCAGCAGCGAGGGTTGGGGTGGGGCCTACAATGAGCAGTTCTTC	CASSEGWGGAYNEQFF
.	TRBV10-2	TRBJ2-1	.	TGCGCCAGCAAGGGTAGACAGCCCGAGACTTACAATGAGCAGTTCTTC	CASKGRQPETYNEQFF
.	TRBV28	TRBJ1-4	.	TGTGCCACCTCAGGGGCAGATACAACTAATGAAAAACTGTTTTTT	CATSGADTTNEKLFF
.	TRBV24-1	TRBJ1-2	few	TGTGCCACCAGTGAGTATGGCGGGGAAGGGCGCTACACCTTC	CATSEYGGEGRYTF
TRBD1	TRBV19	TRBJ2-1	.	TGTGCCAGTAGTATTGGGGACAGGGGATACAATGAGCAGTTCTTC	CASSIGDRGYNEQFF
.	TRBV6-1	TRBJ1-5	.	TGTGCCAGCAGTGAAGTTAGACAGATCAATCAGCCCCAGCATTTT	CASSEVRQINQPQHF
.	TRBV5-1	TRBJ2-1	many	TGCGCCAGCAGCTTGCTAGGGGCAAGCTCCTACAATGAGCAGTTCTTC	CASSLLGASSYNEQFF
.	TRBV2	TRBJ2-4	.	TGTGCCAGCAGGCCACAGGGAGTAGCCAAAAACATTCAGTACTTC	CASRPQGVAKNIQYF
TRBD1	TRBV27	TRBJ2-1	few	TGTGCCAGCAGTCCGAGGGACAGCTCCTACAATGAGCAGTTCTTC	CASSPRDSSYNEQFF
TRBD1	TRBV28	TRBJ1-4	.	TGTGCCAGCAGTCCCCCAGCGACAGGGGGCAGAGGAAAACTGTTTTTT	CASSPPATGGRGKLFF
.	TRBV5-1	TRBJ2-3	few	TGCGCCAGCAGCCTTAGACTAGAGACAGATACGCAGTATTTT	CASSLRLETDTQYF
.	TRBV9	TRBJ1-1	few	TGTGCCAGCAGCCCTGAGAACACAGGGGAAGCTTTCTTT	CASSPENTGEAFF
.	TRBV15	TRBJ2-7	.	TGTGCCACCAGCGCCCCACGATGGCGGGATCTTGATGAGCAGTACTTC	CATSAPRWRDLDEQYF
.	TRBV11-3	TRBJ1-1	once	TGTGCCAGCAGCTTAAGCGAAGAAAGGGAAGCTTTCTTT	CASSLSEEREAFF